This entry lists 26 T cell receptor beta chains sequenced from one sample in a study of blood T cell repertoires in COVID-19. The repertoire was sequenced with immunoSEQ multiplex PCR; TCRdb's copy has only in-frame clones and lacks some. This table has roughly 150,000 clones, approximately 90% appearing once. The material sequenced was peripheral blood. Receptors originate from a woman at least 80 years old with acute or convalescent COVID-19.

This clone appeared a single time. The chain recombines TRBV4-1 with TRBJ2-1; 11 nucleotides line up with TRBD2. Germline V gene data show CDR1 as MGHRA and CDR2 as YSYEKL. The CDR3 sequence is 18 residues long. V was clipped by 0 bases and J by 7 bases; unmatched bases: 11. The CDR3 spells CASSQEPRLAGGRNEQFF. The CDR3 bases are TGCGCCAGCAGCCAAGAGCCCCGCTTAGCGGGGGGGCGTAATGAGCAGTTCTTC.

Written as DNA, the CDR3 is TGTGCCACCAGTGCTCGCAATGAGCAGTTCTTC. Protein sequence: CATSARNEQFF. V gene TRBV24-1 combines with J gene TRBJ2-1, with D uncertain. Germline assignment: CDR1 KGHDR and CDR2 SFDVKD. The CDR3 length is 11 residues. V was clipped by 5 bases and J by 6 bases, with 4 bases between them.

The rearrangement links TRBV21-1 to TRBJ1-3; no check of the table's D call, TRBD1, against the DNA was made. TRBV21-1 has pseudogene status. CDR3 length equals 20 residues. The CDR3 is CASSNHCLTGGPHSGNTIYF. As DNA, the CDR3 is TGTGCCAGCAGCAACCACTGTCTTACAGGGGGCCCACACTCTGGAAACACCATATATTTT.

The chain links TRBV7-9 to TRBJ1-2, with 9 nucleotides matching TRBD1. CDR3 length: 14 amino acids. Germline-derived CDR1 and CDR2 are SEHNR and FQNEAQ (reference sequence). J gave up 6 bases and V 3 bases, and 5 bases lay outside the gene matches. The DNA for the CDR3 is TGTGCCAGCAGCTTTCCGACAGGGGGGGATGGCTACACCTTC. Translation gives CASSFPTGGDGYTF.

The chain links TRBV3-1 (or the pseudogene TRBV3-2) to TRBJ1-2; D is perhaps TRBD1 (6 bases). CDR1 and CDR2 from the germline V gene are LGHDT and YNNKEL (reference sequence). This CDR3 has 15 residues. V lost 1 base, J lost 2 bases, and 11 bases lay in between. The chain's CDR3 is CASSQGTGTNYGYTF. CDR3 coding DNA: TGTGCCAGCAGCCAAGGTACAGGGACCAACTATGGCTACACCTTC.

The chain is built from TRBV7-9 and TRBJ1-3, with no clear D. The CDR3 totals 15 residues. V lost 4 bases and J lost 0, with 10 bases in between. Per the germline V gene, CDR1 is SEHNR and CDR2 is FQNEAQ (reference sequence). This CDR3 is CASSSGIDSGNTIYF. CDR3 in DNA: TGTGCCAGCAGCTCCGGGATAGACTCTGGAAACACCATATATTTT.

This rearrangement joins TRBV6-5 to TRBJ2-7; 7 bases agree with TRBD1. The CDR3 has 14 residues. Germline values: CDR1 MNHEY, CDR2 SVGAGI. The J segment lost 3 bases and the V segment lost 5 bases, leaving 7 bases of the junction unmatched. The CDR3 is CASSKLTGIYEQYF. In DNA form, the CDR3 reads TGTGCCAGCAGTAAATTGACAGGGATCTACGAGCAGTACTTC.

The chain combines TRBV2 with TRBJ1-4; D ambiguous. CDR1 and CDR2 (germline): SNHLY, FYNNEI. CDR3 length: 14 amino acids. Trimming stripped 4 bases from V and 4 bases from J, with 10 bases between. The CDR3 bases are TGTGCCAGCAGTGGAACCCGCGGTAATGAAAAACTGTTTTTT. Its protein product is CASSGTRGNEKLFF.

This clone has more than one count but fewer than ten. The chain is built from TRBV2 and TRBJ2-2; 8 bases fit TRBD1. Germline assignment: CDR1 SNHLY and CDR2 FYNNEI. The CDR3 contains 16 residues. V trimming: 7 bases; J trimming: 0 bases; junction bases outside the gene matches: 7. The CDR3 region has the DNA TGTGCCAGCAAACTGCAGGGGGCAGCGAACACCGGGGAGCTGTTTTTT. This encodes CASKLQGAANTGELFF.

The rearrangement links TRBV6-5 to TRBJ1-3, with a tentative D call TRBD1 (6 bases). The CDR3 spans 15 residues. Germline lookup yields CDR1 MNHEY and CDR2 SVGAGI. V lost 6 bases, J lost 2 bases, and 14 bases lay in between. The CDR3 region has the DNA TGTGCCAGCAGGTTTACAGGGAGGGCTGGAAACACCATATATTTT. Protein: CASRFTGRAGNTIYF.

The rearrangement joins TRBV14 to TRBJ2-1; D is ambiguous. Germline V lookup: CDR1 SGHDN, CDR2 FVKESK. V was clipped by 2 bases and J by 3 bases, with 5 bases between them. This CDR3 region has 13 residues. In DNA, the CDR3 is TGTGCCAGCAGCCAATCAGTCTACAATGAGCAGTTCTTC. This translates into CASSQSVYNEQFF. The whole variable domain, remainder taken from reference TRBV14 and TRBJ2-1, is EAGVTQFPSHSVIEKGQTVTLRCDPISGHDNLYWYRRVMGKEIKFLLHFVKESKQDESGMPNNRFLAERTGGTYSTLKVQPAELEDSGVYFCASSQSVYNEQFFGPGTRLTVL.

In DNA, the CDR3 is TGTGCCAGCAGCCCAGAGGCATCGAACACTGAAGCTTTCTTT. Residues: CASSPEASNTEAFF. The genes are TRBV7-2 and TRBJ1-1; D is uncertain. CDR3 length: 14 amino acids. The V end was cut by 5 bases, the J end by 1 base, with 11 bases between. The germline gives CDR1 SGHTA, CDR2 FQGNSA.

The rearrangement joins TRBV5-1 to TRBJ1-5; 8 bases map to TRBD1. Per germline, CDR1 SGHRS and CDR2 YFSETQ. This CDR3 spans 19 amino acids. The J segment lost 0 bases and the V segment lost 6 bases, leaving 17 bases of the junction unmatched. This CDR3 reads CASNGGQVEKGHSNQPQHF. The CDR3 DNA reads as TGCGCCAGCAACGGGGGACAGGTAGAGAAAGGGCATAGCAATCAGCCCCAGCATTTT.

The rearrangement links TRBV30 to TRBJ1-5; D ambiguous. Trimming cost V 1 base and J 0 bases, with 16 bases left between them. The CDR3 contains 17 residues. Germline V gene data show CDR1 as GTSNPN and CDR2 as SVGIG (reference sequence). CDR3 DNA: TGTGCCTGGAGTGGTAGTTCCGGCAGGTCTAGCAATCAGCCCCAGCATTTT. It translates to CAWSGSSGRSSNQPQHF.

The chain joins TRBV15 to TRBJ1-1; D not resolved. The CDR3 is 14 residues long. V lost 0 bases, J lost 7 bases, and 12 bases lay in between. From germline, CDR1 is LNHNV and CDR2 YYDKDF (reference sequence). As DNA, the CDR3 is TGTGCCACCAGCAGAGATTGGGGAGGAGGTGAAGCTTTCTTT. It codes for CATSRDWGGGEAFF.

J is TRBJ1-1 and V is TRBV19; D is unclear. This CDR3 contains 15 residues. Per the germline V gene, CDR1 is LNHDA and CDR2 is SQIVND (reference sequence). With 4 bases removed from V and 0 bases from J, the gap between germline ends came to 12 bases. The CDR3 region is CASSKSTGMNTEAFF. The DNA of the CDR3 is TGTGCCAGTAGTAAATCGACGGGTATGAACACTGAAGCTTTCTTT.

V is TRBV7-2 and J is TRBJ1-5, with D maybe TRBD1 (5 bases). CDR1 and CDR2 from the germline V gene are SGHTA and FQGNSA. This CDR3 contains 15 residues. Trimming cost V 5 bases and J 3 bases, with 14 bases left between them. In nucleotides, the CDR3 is TGTGCCAGCAGCGTCACAGGCCTCTACAATCAGCCCCAGCATTTT. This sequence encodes CASSVTGLYNQPQHF.

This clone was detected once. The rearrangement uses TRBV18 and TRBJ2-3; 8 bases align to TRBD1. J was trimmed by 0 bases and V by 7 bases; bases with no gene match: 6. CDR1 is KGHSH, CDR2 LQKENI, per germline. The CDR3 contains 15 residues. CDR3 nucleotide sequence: TGTGCCAGCTTAAAGACAGGGGCGAGCACAGATACGCAGTATTTT. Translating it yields CASLKTGASTDTQYF. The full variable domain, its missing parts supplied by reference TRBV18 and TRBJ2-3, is NAGVMQNPRHLVRRRGQEARLRCSPMKGHSHVYWYRQLPEEGLKFMVYLQKENIIDESGMPKERFSAEFPKEGPSILRIQQVVRGDSAAYFCASLKTGASTDTQYFGPGTRLTVL.

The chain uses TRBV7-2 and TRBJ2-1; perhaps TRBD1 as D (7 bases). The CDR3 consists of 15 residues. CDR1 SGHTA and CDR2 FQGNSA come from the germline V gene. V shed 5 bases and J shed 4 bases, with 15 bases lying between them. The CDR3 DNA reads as TGTGCCAGCAGCCTGGTCAGGGGGGCATACAATGAGCAGTTCTTC. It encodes CASSLVRGAYNEQFF.

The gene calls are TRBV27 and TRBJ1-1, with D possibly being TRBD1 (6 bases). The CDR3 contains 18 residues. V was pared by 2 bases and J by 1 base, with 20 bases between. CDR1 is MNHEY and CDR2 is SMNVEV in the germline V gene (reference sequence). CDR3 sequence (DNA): TGTGCCAGCAGTTTACAACCGGGACACCCCCTGGGGAACACTGAAGCTTTCTTT. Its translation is CASSLQPGHPLGNTEAFF.

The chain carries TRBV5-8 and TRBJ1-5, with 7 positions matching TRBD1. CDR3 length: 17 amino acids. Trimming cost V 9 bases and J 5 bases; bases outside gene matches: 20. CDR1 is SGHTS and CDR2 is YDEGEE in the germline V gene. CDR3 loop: CAIPQTPRRGLDQPQHF. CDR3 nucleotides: TGTGCCATTCCTCAAACCCCGCGGAGGGGGCTGGATCAGCCCCAGCATTTT.

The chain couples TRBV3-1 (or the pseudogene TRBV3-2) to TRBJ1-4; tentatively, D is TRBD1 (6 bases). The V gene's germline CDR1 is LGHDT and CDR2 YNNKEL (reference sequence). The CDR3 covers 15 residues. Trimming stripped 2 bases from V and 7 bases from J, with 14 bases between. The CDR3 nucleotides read TGTGCCAGCAGCCAAATTGACAAAGGGGGTGAAAAACTGTTTTTT. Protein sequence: CASSQIDKGGEKLFF.

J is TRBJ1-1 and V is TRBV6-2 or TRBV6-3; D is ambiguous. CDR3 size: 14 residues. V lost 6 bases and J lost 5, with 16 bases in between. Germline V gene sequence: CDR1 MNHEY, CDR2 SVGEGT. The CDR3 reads CASSLLEGKTEAFF. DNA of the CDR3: TGTGCCAGCAGCCTCCTGGAGGGCAAAACTGAAGCTTTCTTT.

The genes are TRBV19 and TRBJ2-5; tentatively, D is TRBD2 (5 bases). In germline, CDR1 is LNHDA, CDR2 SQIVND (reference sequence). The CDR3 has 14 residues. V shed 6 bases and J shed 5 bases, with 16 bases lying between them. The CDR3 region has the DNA TGTGCCAGTAGATCAGACCCGGGGAAGGAGACCCAGTACTTC. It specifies CASRSDPGKETQYF.

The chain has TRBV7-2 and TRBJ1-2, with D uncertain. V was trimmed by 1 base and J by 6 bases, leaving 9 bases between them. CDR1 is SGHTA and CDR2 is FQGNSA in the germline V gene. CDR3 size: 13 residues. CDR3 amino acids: CASSLVGYDGYTF. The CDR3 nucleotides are TGTGCCAGCAGCTTAGTCGGGTATGATGGCTACACCTTC.

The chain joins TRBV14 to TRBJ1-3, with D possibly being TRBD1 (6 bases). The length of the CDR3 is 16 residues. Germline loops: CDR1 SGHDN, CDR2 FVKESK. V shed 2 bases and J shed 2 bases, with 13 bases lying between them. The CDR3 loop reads CASSQKPGHPGNTIYF. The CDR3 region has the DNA TGTGCCAGCAGCCAAAAACCGGGACACCCTGGAAACACCATATATTTT.